Listed below are T cell receptor beta chains from one sample, sequenced in a study of blood T cells in healthy people across ages. TCRdb fed the 5' RACE reads into MiXCR, producing one record per CDR3 protein. The sample has approximately 830,000 distinct CDR3 sequences, around two thirds seen once. Sequenced material: blood. The receptors here all came from a young man in good health. Each CDR3 is given with its conserved first and last residue. The order of the fields is D gene, J gene, V gene, clone size, CDR3 DNA, CDR3 protein. D genes are given only for firm matches. Clone size, where shown, is once, few, many, or a class for clones that have expanded.

d_call: -
j_call: TRBJ2-3
v_call: TRBV3-1
clone_size: -
cdr3_nt: TGTGCCAGCAGCCAAATCTTTACAGATACGCAGTATTTT
cdr3_aa: CASSQIFTDTQYF

d_call: -
j_call: TRBJ2-1
v_call: TRBV24-1
clone_size: -
cdr3_nt: TGTGCCACCAGACAGGGCAATGAGCAGTTCTTC
cdr3_aa: CATRQGNEQFF

d_call: -
j_call: TRBJ2-5
v_call: TRBV20-1
clone_size: many
cdr3_nt: TGCAGTGCGGGGCGGACCGCTAAGGGAGAGACCCAGTACTTC
cdr3_aa: CSAGRTAKGETQYF

d_call: TRBD1
j_call: TRBJ2-7
v_call: TRBV20-1
clone_size: -
cdr3_nt: TGCAGTGCTATCCGACAGGGGGCGTCATACGAGCAGTACTTC
cdr3_aa: CSAIRQGASYEQYF

d_call: -
j_call: TRBJ2-7
v_call: TRBV28
clone_size: -
cdr3_nt: TGTGCCAGCAGTTTGCACAGTCCCTACGAGCAGTACTTC
cdr3_aa: CASSLHSPYEQYF

d_call: -
j_call: TRBJ2-7
v_call: TRBV24-1
clone_size: -
cdr3_nt: TGTGCCACGCACCCTGGAGGGGATGCCCACGAGCAGTACTTC
cdr3_aa: CATHPGGDAHEQYF

d_call: TRBD1
j_call: TRBJ2-1
v_call: TRBV9
clone_size: -
cdr3_nt: TGTGCCAGCAGCGTCGACGGACAGGGTTCCTACAATGAGCAGTTCTTC
cdr3_aa: CASSVDGQGSYNEQFF

d_call: TRBD2
j_call: TRBJ2-3
v_call: TRBV20-1
clone_size: -
cdr3_nt: TGCAGTGCTCTAAGGACTAGCGGGGGCGCCAGAGTGGCAGATACGCAGTATTTT
cdr3_aa: CSALRTSGGARVADTQYF

d_call: -
j_call: TRBJ2-1
v_call: TRBV14
clone_size: once
cdr3_nt: TGTGCCAGCAGCCCTTCGGAGCCCTCCTACAATGAGCAGTTCTTC
cdr3_aa: CASSPSEPSYNEQFF

d_call: -
j_call: TRBJ1-2
v_call: TRBV10-3
clone_size: -
cdr3_nt: TGTGCCATCAGTAGCTACAGTGCCGTTGAGGGTGGCTACACCTTC
cdr3_aa: CAISSYSAVEGGYTF

d_call: TRBD1
j_call: TRBJ2-3
v_call: TRBV5-1
clone_size: -
cdr3_nt: TGCGCCAGCACCCAGGGGGCAGGGGGCACAGATACGCAGTATTTT
cdr3_aa: CASTQGAGGTDTQYF

d_call: TRBD2
j_call: TRBJ2-3
v_call: TRBV4-3
clone_size: few
cdr3_nt: TGCGCCAGCAGCCAAGGTAGCGGGGGGGCCGAGGCAGATACGCAGTATTTT
cdr3_aa: CASSQGSGGAEADTQYF

d_call: TRBD2
j_call: TRBJ2-1
v_call: TRBV12-3/TRBV12-4
clone_size: -
cdr3_nt: TGTGCCAGCCGACTAGCGGGGGGCATGCATGAGCAGTTCTTC
cdr3_aa: CASRLAGGMHEQFF

d_call: TRBD1
j_call: TRBJ1-5
v_call: TRBV5-1
clone_size: -
cdr3_nt: TGCGCCAGCAGCTTGGCCGGGACAGGGTTGCAGCCCCAGCATTTT
cdr3_aa: CASSLAGTGLQPQHF

d_call: -
j_call: TRBJ1-1
v_call: TRBV7-2
clone_size: -
cdr3_nt: TGTGCCAGCAGCTTAGTGATGACCGGGAACACTGAAGCTTTCTTT
cdr3_aa: CASSLVMTGNTEAFF

d_call: -
j_call: TRBJ2-1
v_call: TRBV7-2
clone_size: -
cdr3_nt: TGTGCCAGCAGCTTAGCAGTAAGTGGAAATGAGCAGTTCTTC
cdr3_aa: CASSLAVSGNEQFF

d_call: -
j_call: TRBJ2-1
v_call: TRBV29-1
clone_size: -
cdr3_nt: TGCAGCGTTGATCGGTCAGGGGTTAACAATGAGCAGTTCTTC
cdr3_aa: CSVDRSGVNNEQFF

d_call: -
j_call: TRBJ2-1
v_call: TRBV10-3
clone_size: -
cdr3_nt: TGTGCCATCAGTCGGGTCGGGGACGAGCAGTTCTTC
cdr3_aa: CAISRVGDEQFF

d_call: -
j_call: TRBJ2-7
v_call: TRBV12-3/TRBV12-4
clone_size: -
cdr3_nt: TGTGCCAGCAGTTTAGGGAGCCCCTACGAGCAGTACTTC
cdr3_aa: CASSLGSPYEQYF

d_call: -
j_call: TRBJ1-2
v_call: TRBV29-1
clone_size: few
cdr3_nt: TGCAGCGACCTACTGGGGGTGAACTATGGCTACACCTTC
cdr3_aa: CSDLLGVNYGYTF

d_call: -
j_call: TRBJ2-5
v_call: TRBV7-9
clone_size: -
cdr3_nt: TGTGCCAGCAGCTCACCTCCCTGGAATGCGACCCAGTACTTC
cdr3_aa: CASSSPPWNATQYF

d_call: -
j_call: TRBJ2-7
v_call: TRBV28
clone_size: many
cdr3_nt: TGTGCCAGCAGTTCCCCCCGCGAGCAGTACTTC
cdr3_aa: CASSSPREQYF

d_call: TRBD2
j_call: TRBJ2-7
v_call: TRBV6-5
clone_size: few
cdr3_nt: TGTGCCAGCAGATCCTCAAGTGGAGCGGGGGGCTCCTACGAGCAGTACTTC
cdr3_aa: CASRSSSGAGGSYEQYF

d_call: -
j_call: TRBJ2-3
v_call: TRBV15
clone_size: -
cdr3_nt: TGTGCCACCAGCAGAGGGCAAAACCTGCCCGGAACGCAGTATTTT
cdr3_aa: CATSRGQNLPGTQYF

d_call: -
j_call: TRBJ1-5
v_call: TRBV6-6
clone_size: -
cdr3_nt: TGTGCCAGCAGCACGCGGAGCAGCAATCAGCCCCAGCATTTT
cdr3_aa: CASSTRSSNQPQHF

d_call: -
j_call: TRBJ2-3
v_call: TRBV4-3
clone_size: -
cdr3_nt: TGCGCCAGCAGCCAAGCCCGACCCACAGATACGCAGTATTTT
cdr3_aa: CASSQARPTDTQYF

d_call: TRBD1
j_call: TRBJ1-2
v_call: TRBV20-1
clone_size: -
cdr3_nt: TGCAGTGCCGCGGGACAGGAGAACTATGGCTACACCTTC
cdr3_aa: CSAAGQENYGYTF

d_call: -
j_call: TRBJ2-5
v_call: TRBV29-1
clone_size: -
cdr3_nt: TGCAGCGTCATTGGGGGCCGACAGGCTCAAGAGACCCAGTACTTC
cdr3_aa: CSVIGGRQAQETQYF